This entry lists 23 T cell receptor beta chains sequenced from one sample in a study of T cells in Graves' hyperthyroidism and ophthalmopathy. Researchers took RNA transcripts and amplified the TCR beta CDR3 regions from them. With the HTBI primer set, the TCR CDR3 went through a first round of RT-PCR. Each CDR3 protein is one row after TCRdb ran MiXCR on the multiplex PCR reads. The repertoire has about 700,000 distinct CDR3 sequences, 45% of them found once; the top ten carry less than 9%. Sample: peripheral blood or thyroid tissue (not recorded which). These receptors were taken from an adult man with Graves' disease, either hyperthyroidism or ophthalmopathy (not recorded which).

This clonotype has at least ten counts. The rearrangement joins TRBV6-5 to TRBJ1-6; weak D call: TRBD1 (5 bases). This CDR3 contains 12 residues. In germline, CDR1 is MNHEY, CDR2 SVGAGI. Trimming removed 10 bases at V and 6 bases at J, with 10 bases between. The CDR3 DNA reads TGTGCCACCAGACAGTCTAATTCACCCCTCCACTTT. Translating gives CATRQSNSPLHF.

For this clonotype: One base away lies a much larger clone, so this may be a sequencing read error. The V gene is TRBV7-8, the J gene TRBJ1-3; 9 bases map to TRBD1. Germline V gene sequence: CDR1 SGHVS, CDR2 FQNEAQ. The CDR3 is 17 amino acids. The J segment lost 1 base and the V segment lost 8 bases, leaving 12 bases of the junction unmatched. CDR3 in amino acids: CASALGQGKWSGNTIYF. In DNA form, the CDR3 reads TGTGCCAGCGCCCTGGGACAGGGAAAGTGGTCTGGAAACACCATATATTTT.

This clonotype was counted only a few times. V is TRBV7-2 and J is TRBJ1-1; D unclear. V gave up 3 bases and J gave up 6 bases, with 14 bases separating them. The CDR3 has 14 residues. Germline V gene data show CDR1 as SGHTA and CDR2 as FQGNSA. The CDR3 nucleotides are TGTGCCAGCAGCTTCCTAAGTAACAGAGCTGAAGCTTTCTTT. Protein product: CASSFLSNRAEAFF.

This clonotype was observed a few times. The chain joins TRBV20-1 to TRBJ1-5; D is uncertain. Germline V gene lookup returns CDR1 DFQATT and CDR2 SNEGSKA (reference sequence). Trimming took 3 bases from V and 6 from J, leaving 12 bases between them. The CDR3 has 13 amino acids. The CDR3 sequence is CSASSRTGQPQHF. The CDR3, as DNA: TGCAGTGCTAGTTCAAGGACGGGTCAGCCCCAGCATTTT.

With regard to this clonotype: The junction shows a germline mismatch at one end, possibly a read error. The gene calls are TRBV5-1 and TRBJ2-7, with 10 bases matching TRBD2. CDR3 length equals 17 residues. CDR1 is SGHRS and CDR2 is YFSETQ in the germline V gene. CDR3 protein: CAGSLDPSGGPRYEQYF. CDR3 in DNA: TGCGCCGGCAGCTTGGACCCTAGCGGGGGACCCCGCTACGAGCAGTACTTC.

In DNA form, the CDR3 reads TGTGCCAGCAGTCTGGGGCCCGACACAGCACAGCCCCAGCATTTT. Translating it yields CASSLGPDTAQPQHF. The genes are TRBV6-5 and TRBJ1-5; possible D gene TRBD1, 5 bases. The CDR3 extends over 15 amino acids. Between the trimmed V and J ends, which lost 5 bases and 7 bases, there was a span of 18 bases. The germline CDR1 and CDR2 sequences are MNHEY and SVGAGI.

The gene calls are TRBV12-3 or TRBV12-4 and TRBJ1-4; D not certain. The germline V and J ends were trimmed by 2 bases and 7 bases, with 8 bases remaining between them. The CDR3 contains 13 residues. The CDR3 sequence is CASSLQVSEKLFF. The CDR3 DNA reads as TGTGCCAGCAGTTTACAGGTGTCTGAAAAACTGTTTTTT.

As for this clonotype: The germline gene is not matched at one end of the junction; a read error may be the cause. The V call is TRBV6-5, the J call TRBJ1-5; tentative D call: TRBD1 (5 bases). This CDR3 contains 14 residues. Germline lookup yields CDR1 MNHEY and CDR2 SVGAGI. The CDR3: CAISVDSRGQPQHF. DNA of the CDR3: TGTGCCATCAGTGTCGACAGCCGGGGTCAGCCCCAGCATTTT.

A few counts support this clonotype. Given a much more abundant clone one base away, this may be a read error. This chain links TRBV10-3 with TRBJ2-5; TRBD2 matches 8 bases. V dropped 3 bases and J dropped 2; count of bases not matched to a gene: 5. The length of the CDR3 is 15 residues. Germline assignment: CDR1 ENHRY and CDR2 SYGVKD. The CDR3 nucleotides read TGTGCCATCAGTGAAACACTAGCGGCGCAAGAGACCCAGTACTTC. Translating it yields CAISETLAAQETQYF.

This clonotype was counted a few times. The rearrangement joins TRBV5-1 to TRBJ2-7; D is possibly TRBD1 (6 bases). Germline V gives CDR1 SGHRS, CDR2 YFSETQ. The V and J ends lost 4 bases and 5 bases respectively, with 16 bases between them. The CDR3 extends over 14 amino acids. CDR3 in amino acids: CASSGGLQDDEQYF. The CDR3 DNA is TGCGCCAGCAGCGGGGGCCTGCAGGATGACGAGCAGTACTTC.

CDR3 bases: TGTGCCAGCAGCCCCTCCGACAGGGCTGACACCTTC. Encoded protein: CASSPSDRADTF. The genes are TRBV7-3 and TRBJ1-2; 7 bases match TRBD1. The CDR3 contains 12 residues. J lost 12 bases, V lost 5 bases, and 9 bases had no gene match. The germline CDR1 and CDR2 sequences are SGHTA and FQGTGA.

This clonotype was seen at least ten times. The V and J genes are TRBV7-9 and TRBJ1-1; D unclear. Germline CDR1 SEHNR, CDR2 FQNEAQ (reference sequence). This CDR3 region has 13 residues. V lost 1 base, J lost 2 bases, and 5 bases lay in between. CDR3 region: CASSLEDNTEAFF. CDR3 in DNA: TGTGCCAGCAGCTTAGAAGATAACACTGAAGCTTTCTTT.

This chain joins TRBV12-3 or TRBV12-4 and TRBJ2-7, with D tentatively TRBD2 (6 bases). The V gene lost 3 bases and the J gene lost 6 bases, with 9 bases spanning the gap. The CDR3 sequence is 12 residues long. The CDR3 loop is CASSFVGGEQYF. In DNA form, the CDR3 reads TGTGCCAGCAGTTTCGTGGGAGGCGAGCAGTACTTC.

The V and J genes are TRBV7-2 and TRBJ1-6, with D unclear. Per the germline V gene, CDR1 is SGHTA and CDR2 is FQGNSA. The CDR3 sequence is 16 residues long. Trimming removed 6 bases at V and 0 bases at J, with 12 bases between. The CDR3 spells CASSGPPGSYNSPLHF. For the CDR3, the DNA is TGTGCCAGCAGTGGACCGCCAGGCTCCTATAATTCACCCCTCCACTTT. Variable domain in full (rest from reference TRBV7-2 and TRBJ1-6): GAGVSQSPSNKVTEKGKDVELRCDPISGHTALYWYRQSLGQGLEFLIYFQGNSAPDKSGLPSDRFSAERTGGSVSTLTIQRTQQEDSAVYLCASSGPPGSYNSPLHFGNGTRLTVT.

Comments on this clonotype: Lacking the conserved final phenylalanine or tryptophan, this CDR3 likely reflects a read error. The limits of the CDR3 on the DNA are not certain, so only TCRdb's listed CDR3 is given. The rearrangement joins TRBV15 to TRBJ1-4. Germline V gene lookup returns CDR1 LNHNV and CDR2 YYDKDF (reference sequence). The CDR3 spans 11 amino acids, including both terminal residues. CDR3 loop: CATSRDRSSAY.

Remarks on this clonotype: With a much larger clone just one base away, this may be a read error. This chain connects TRBV25-1 to TRBJ1-4, with TRBD1 matching over 9 bases. Germline V CDR1 and CDR2: MGHDK, SYGVNS. The CDR3 totals 13 residues. J was trimmed by 5 bases and V by 7 bases; bases with no gene match: 2. CDR3 nucleotide sequence: TGTGCCAGCACCGGGACAGGGAATGAAAAACTGTTTTTT. This translates into CASTGTGNEKLFF.

About this clonotype: Since the CDR3 does not end with the conserved phenylalanine or tryptophan, this likely comes from a read error. The DNA is omitted, as the CDR3 cannot be located on it reliably, and the CDR3 follows TCRdb's listing. The rearrangement links TRBV15 to TRBJ1-3. Germline values: CDR1 LNHNV, CDR2 YYDKDF (reference sequence). The CDR3 comprises 8 residues, both ends counted. CDR3 region: CATSRDAQ.

Only a few counts were recorded for this clonotype. This chain links TRBV7-2 with TRBJ1-1; no definite D call. Germline-derived CDR1 and CDR2 are SGHTA and FQGNSA. There are 16 residues in the CDR3. Between the trimmed V and J ends, which lost 5 bases and 2 bases, there was a span of 18 bases. CDR3 in DNA: TGTGCCAGCAGCCCCACCCTAGATACAGTTAACACTGAAGCTTTCTTT. This encodes CASSPTLDTVNTEAFF.

This clonotype was seen a single time. The gene calls are TRBV15 and TRBJ2-5; D is unclear. The CDR3 runs 13 residues. Germline V gene data show CDR1 as LNHNV and CDR2 as YYDKDF (reference sequence). V was cut by 1 base and J by 5 bases, with 8 bases left in between. CDR3 amino acids: CATSRGEAETQYF. The CDR3 DNA follows: TGTGCCACCAGCAGAGGGGAAGCGGAGACCCAGTACTTC.

Regarding this clonotype: The CDR3 ends on some other residue instead of the conserved phenylalanine or tryptophan, so this is likely a read error. This chain connects TRBV2 to TRBJ1-2, with 9 bases lining up with TRBD1. From germline, CDR1 is SNHLY and CDR2 FYNNEI. The CDR3 totals 16 residues. The CDR3 DNA follows: TGTGCCAGCAGCGAAGTCCCGGGACAGGGATCCTATGGCTACACCTCC. Its protein product is CASSEVPGQGSYGYTS.

V usage is TRBV7-9 and J usage is TRBJ1-1, with 7 bases fitting TRBD1. Germline assignment: CDR1 SEHNR and CDR2 FQNEAQ (reference sequence). The CDR3 covers 15 residues. J lost 6 bases, V lost 3 bases, and 10 bases had no gene match. The DNA of the CDR3 is TGTGCCAGCAGCTTGTTGGACAGGCGATTCGCTGAAGCTTTCTTT. Protein sequence: CASSLLDRRFAEAFF.

This clonotype occurred a few times. At one end the junction does not follow the germline gene, possibly because of a read error. The chain is built from TRBV7-4 and TRBJ1-2, with D tentatively TRBD1 (5 bases). Germline V gene data show CDR1 as SGHVT and CDR2 as SQSDAQ. The length of the CDR3 is 14 residues. In DNA, the CDR3 is TGTGCCAGCAGTTTAGGGCAGGGCCTTAGCGGCTACACCTTC. Translation gives CASSLGQGLSGYTF. The entire variable domain, with the rest obtained from reference TRBV7-4 and TRBJ1-2, is as follows: GAGVSQSPRYKVAKRGRDVALRCDSISGHVTLYWYRQTLGQGSEVLTYSQSDAQRDKSGRPSGRFSAERPERSVSTLKIQRTEQGDSAVYLCASSLGQGLSGYTFGSGTRLTVV.

The V and J genes are TRBV15 and TRBJ1-5, with D tentatively TRBD1 (5 bases). V shed 7 bases and J shed 1 base, with 8 bases lying between them. The CDR3 covers 13 residues. The V gene's germline CDR1 is LNHNV and CDR2 YYDKDF (reference sequence). The CDR3 protein is CATTRDSNQPQHF. The CDR3 DNA reads as TGTGCCACCACCCGGGACAGCAATCAGCCCCAGCATTTT.